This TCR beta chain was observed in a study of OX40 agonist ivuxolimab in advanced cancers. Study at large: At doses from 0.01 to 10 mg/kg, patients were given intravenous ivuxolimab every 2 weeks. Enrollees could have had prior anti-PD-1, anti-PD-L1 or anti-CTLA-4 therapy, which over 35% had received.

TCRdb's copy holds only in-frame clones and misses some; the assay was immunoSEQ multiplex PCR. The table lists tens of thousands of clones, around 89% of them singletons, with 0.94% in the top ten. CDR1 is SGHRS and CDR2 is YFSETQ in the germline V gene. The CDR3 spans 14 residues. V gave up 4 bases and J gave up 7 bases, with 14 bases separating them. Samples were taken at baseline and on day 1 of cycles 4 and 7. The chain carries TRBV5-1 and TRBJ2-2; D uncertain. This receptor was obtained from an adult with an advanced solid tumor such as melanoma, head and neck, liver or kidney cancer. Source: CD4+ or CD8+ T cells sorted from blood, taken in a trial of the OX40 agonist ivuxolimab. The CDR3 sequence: CASSGGDLGGELFF. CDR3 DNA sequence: TGCGCCAGCAGCGGTGGGGATTTGGGCGGGGAGCTGTTTTTT.